Listed here is a single T cell receptor (beta chain). These data originate in a study of siplizumab effects on memory and regulatory T cells. The CDR3 extends over 17 amino acids. V gave up 4 bases and J gave up 0 bases; unmatched junction bases: 6. In germline, CDR1 is SGHRS, CDR2 YFSETQ. Data came from immunoSEQ multiplex PCR; TCRdb stores just in-frame clones and leaves some out. The table includes over 60,000 clones, 91% detected once. Material for sequencing was CD8+ T cells sorted from blood. The J gene is TRBJ2-5, the V gene TRBV5-1; 13 positions agree with TRBD2. The sequence was obtained from a human donor in good health. CDR3 sequence (DNA): TGCGCCAGCAGCCAAGGACTAGCGGGAGTAAACCAAGAGACCCAGTACTTC. Translated: CASSQGLAGVNQETQYF.